Shown below are 21 T cell receptor beta chains from a single sample sequenced in a study of blood T cell repertoires in COVID-19. Clones were read by immunoSEQ multiplex PCR, and TCRdb kept only the in-frame ones, dropping some. The table records about 52,000 clones, approximately 83% of them present only once. Material: peripheral blood. These receptors were obtained from an elderly man with COVID-19, enrolled during active disease.

The J gene is TRBJ2-5, the V gene TRBV11-2; perhaps TRBD2 as D (7 bases). The V gene's germline CDR1 is SGHAT and CDR2 FQNNGV. The CDR3 has 17 amino acids. V lost 3 bases and J lost 1, with 18 bases in between. CDR3 region: CASSFGAGASPQETQYF. CDR3 DNA: TGTGCCAGCAGCTTCGGGGCGGGGGCCTCTCCCCAAGAGACCCAGTACTTC.

The chain combines TRBV6-5 with TRBJ2-2; 11 nucleotides line up with TRBD1. The germline V gene has CDR1 MNHEY and CDR2 SVGAGI. V lost 4 bases to trimming and J lost 6 bases; unmatched junction nucleotides: 4. The CDR3 extends over 15 amino acids. Written as DNA, the CDR3 is TGTGCCAGCAGTTTGGGACAGGGGGAAGCCGGGGAGCTGTTTTTT. Encoded protein: CASSLGQGEAGELFF.

The rearrangement uses TRBV5-1 and TRBJ2-2, with D possibly being TRBD2 (6 bases). There are 14 residues in the CDR3. V lost 4 bases, J lost 6 bases, and 13 bases lay in between. The V gene's germline CDR1 is SGHRS and CDR2 YFSETQ. CDR3: CASSQGTSPGELFF. The CDR3 DNA reads TGCGCCAGCAGCCAGGGAACTAGCCCCGGGGAGCTGTTTTTT. The full variable domain, completed using reference TRBV5-1 and TRBJ2-2, is KAGVTQTPRYLIKTRGQQVTLSCSPISGHRSVSWYQQTPGQGLQFLFEYFSETQRNKGNFPGRFSGRQFSNSRSEMNVSTLELGDSALYLCASSQGTSPGELFFGEGSRLTVL.

The chain recombines TRBV19 with TRBJ1-5; tentatively, D is TRBD1 (6 bases). Germline CDR1 reads LNHDA; CDR2 reads SQIVND (reference sequence). The CDR3 length is 17 residues. V dropped 6 bases and J dropped 0 bases, with 18 bases sitting between them. CDR3 sequence: CASSSVRDTYSNQPQHF. In DNA form, the CDR3 reads TGTGCCAGTAGCTCCGTCCGGGACACCTATAGCAATCAGCCCCAGCATTTT.

The J gene is TRBJ2-2, the V gene TRBV3-1 (or the pseudogene TRBV3-2), with 9 bases that match TRBD2. Germline V lookup: CDR1 LGHDT, CDR2 YNNKEL (reference sequence). CDR3 length: 16 amino acids. Losses at the gene ends were 1 base for V and 6 bases for J; bases not matched to a gene: 6. For the CDR3, the DNA is TGTGCCAGCAGCCAAGGGGGGACTAGCTTGTCCGGGGAGCTGTTTTTT. It yields the protein CASSQGGTSLSGELFF.

V usage is TRBV21-1 and J usage is TRBJ2-1; TRBD2 is the table's D call and was not checked against the DNA. TRBV21-1 is a known pseudogene. The CDR3 contains 15 residues. CDR3 sequence (DNA): TGTGCCGGCAGACTAGCGGAGCTAAGCAACAATGAGCAGTTCTTC. This encodes CAGRLAELSNNEQFF.

The V and J genes are TRBV5-1 and TRBJ2-6, with TRBD1 matching 9 bases. CDR1 is SGHRS, CDR2 YFSETQ, per germline. V trimming: 4 bases; J trimming: 0 bases; junction bases outside the gene matches: 5. The CDR3 consists of 17 residues. In DNA, the CDR3 is TGCGCCAGCAGCCCGGGACAGGGATACTCTGGGGCCAACGTCCTGACTTTC. Protein sequence: CASSPGQGYSGANVLTF.

This clone showed up just a few times. The rearrangement uses TRBV30 and TRBJ1-1; D might be TRBD1 (5 bases). Looked up from germline, CDR1 is GTSNPN and CDR2 is SVGIG (reference sequence). Trimming took off 3 bases at V and 8 bases at J, with 10 bases between the two ends. CDR3 size: 11 residues. The CDR3 spells CAWRGNREAFF. As DNA, the CDR3 is TGTGCCTGGAGAGGAAACAGGGAAGCTTTCTTT.

The rearrangement links TRBV6-5 to TRBJ1-2; D is undetermined. CDR1 and CDR2 from the germline V gene are MNHEY and SVGAGI. The CDR3 is 13 residues long. V was clipped by 4 bases and J by 7 bases, with 13 bases between them. CDR3: CASSWVSEGGYTF. The CDR3 DNA follows: TGTGCCAGCAGTTGGGTAAGCGAAGGTGGCTACACCTTC.

The chain links TRBV29-1 to TRBJ1-1; 9 bases map to TRBD1. From germline, CDR1 is SQVTM and CDR2 ANQGSEA. Trimming at V came to 8 bases and at J to 5 bases, leaving 9 bases not matched to a gene. CDR3 length: 13 residues. CDR3 in DNA: TGCAGCCACCGGGACAGGGTGGGAACTGAAGCTTTCTTT. Translated, it gives CSHRDRVGTEAFF.

The genes are TRBV18 and TRBJ2-3, with TRBD2 matching 7 bases. Germline V CDR1 and CDR2: KGHSH, LQKENI. Trimming cost V 2 bases and J 0 bases; bases outside gene matches: 5. The CDR3 extends over 16 amino acids. The CDR3 DNA reads as TGTGCCAGCTCACCAAGCCTAGCGGCTAGCACAGATACGCAGTATTTT. It encodes CASSPSLAASTDTQYF.

The chain links TRBV5-4 to TRBJ2-7; 10 bases align to TRBD1. CDR3 length equals 15 residues. V gave up 4 bases and J gave up 5 bases; unmatched junction bases: 9. Germline CDR1 is SGHNT and CDR2 is YYREEE (reference sequence). The CDR3 is CASSPGGQGTHEQYV. In DNA, the CDR3 is TGTGCCAGCAGCCCGGGGGGACAGGGGACCCACGAGCAGTACGTC.

The V call is TRBV5-4, the J call TRBJ2-7; the match to TRBD1 covers 9 bases. CDR1 is SGHNT, CDR2 YYREEE, per germline (reference sequence). Trimming at V came to 3 bases and at J to 2 bases, leaving 6 bases not matched to a gene. The CDR3 totals 15 residues. The CDR3 loop is CASSSYRDRAYEQYV. In nucleotides, the CDR3 is TGTGCCAGCAGCTCCTACCGGGACAGGGCCTACGAGCAGTACGTC.

This chain joins TRBV18 and TRBJ1-1; the D is unclear. The V gene's germline CDR1 is KGHSH and CDR2 LQKENI. The CDR3 is 14 amino acids. Trimming shortened V by 8 bases and J by 3 bases, and 16 bases separated the two germline ends. The CDR3 loop reads CASHTSAGDTEAFF. CDR3 in DNA: TGTGCCAGCCACACCAGTGCCGGGGACACTGAAGCTTTCTTT.

J is TRBJ1-1 and V is TRBV7-2; TRBD1 might be the D (5 bases). The CDR3 is 14 amino acids. V lost 4 bases and J 1 base, leaving 10 bases between the germline ends. The germline CDR1 and CDR2 sequences are SGHTA and FQGNSA. In DNA, the CDR3 is TGTGCCAGCAGCTGGGGCAGGGCGAACACTGAAGCTTTCTTT. This codes for CASSWGRANTEAFF.

V and J are TRBV5-6 and TRBJ1-6; D is unclear. V gave up 2 bases and J gave up 8 bases, with 11 bases separating them. This CDR3 contains 14 residues. CDR1 and CDR2 (germline): SGHDT, YYEEEE. The CDR3 loop is CASSFREKHSPLHF. The DNA for the CDR3 is TGTGCCAGCAGCTTCCGGGAGAAGCATTCACCCCTCCACTTT. Complete variable domain (other parts from reference TRBV5-6 and TRBJ1-6): DAGVTQSPTHLIKTRGQQVTLRCSPKSGHDTVSWYQQALGQGPQFIFQYYEEEERQRGNFPDRFSGHQFPNYSSELNVNALLLGDSALYLCASSFREKHSPLHFGNGTRLTVT.

This sequence joins TRBV3-1 (or the pseudogene TRBV3-2) and TRBJ1-6, with 7 positions matching TRBD1. This CDR3 has 14 residues. V gave up 4 bases and J gave up 7 bases; unmatched junction bases: 4. Germline V gene lookup returns CDR1 LGHDT and CDR2 YNNKEL (reference sequence). The CDR3 sequence: CASSPWDRNSPLHF. In DNA form, the CDR3 reads TGTGCCAGCAGCCCTTGGGACAGAAATTCACCCCTCCACTTT.

The chain employs TRBV9 and TRBJ2-1; D perhaps matches TRBD1 (5 bases). Germline V gives CDR1 SGDLS, CDR2 YYNGEE. Trimming stripped 5 bases from V and 15 bases from J, with 21 bases between. CDR3 length: 13 residues. The CDR3 loop is CASSETLDMGPFF. The CDR3, as DNA: TGTGCCAGCAGTGAGACACTTGATATGGGGCCGTTCTTC. The whole variable domain, remainder taken from reference TRBV9 and TRBJ2-1, is DSGVTQTPKHLITATGQRVTLRCSPRSGDLSVYWYQQSLDQGLQFLIQYYNGEERAKGNILERFSAQQFPDLHSELNLSSLELGDSALYFCASSETLDMGPFFGPGTRLTVL.

The chain employs TRBV21-1 and TRBJ2-6; TRBD2 is the table's D call, not checked against the DNA. TRBV21-1 is designated a pseudogene. The CDR3 contains 16 residues. CDR3 sequence reads: CASSEPCPAGANVLTF. CDR3 DNA: TGTGCCAGCAGCGAGCCCTGTCCTGCTGGGGCCAACGTCCTGACTTTC.

This chain links TRBV4-3 with TRBJ2-3; 11 bases are shared with TRBD2. Germline CDR1 and CDR2: LGHNA and YSLEER. Germline trimming cut 4 bases from V and 2 bases from J; bases unmatched to any gene: 5. The CDR3 consists of 16 residues. In nucleotides, the CDR3 is TGCGCCAGCAGCCGCGGGACTAGCGGACTCACAGATACGCAGTATTTT. This translates into CASSRGTSGLTDTQYF.

The chain carries TRBV5-1 and TRBJ2-6, with D hard to call. The CDR3 contains 17 residues. Per the germline V gene, CDR1 is SGHRS and CDR2 is YFSETQ. V shed 7 bases and J shed 1 base, with 18 bases lying between them. The CDR3: CASAIRPHGSGANVLTF. Here the CDR3 DNA reads TGCGCCAGCGCCATTCGCCCTCACGGGTCTGGGGCCAACGTCCTGACTTTC.